This is a list of T cell receptor beta chains from one sample in a study of blood T cells in healthy people across ages. TCRdb re-analysed the 5' RACE reads in MiXCR, keeping a single row per CDR3 protein. The table includes roughly 800,000 distinct CDR3 sequences, around a quarter detected once. This same sample was also taken into another study, of T cells of mothers and their children.

Source material: blood. The receptors derive from a boy between 10 and 17 years old in good health. Both conserved end residues are part of each CDR3. A D gene is named only where the DNA matches it firmly. Clone size, where shown, is once, few, many, or a class for clones that have expanded.

D: .; V: TRBV30; J: TRBJ1-6; size: .; DNA: TGTGCCTGGAGTGTACGTGATAGAGATTCACCCCTCCACTTT; CDR3: CAWSVRDRDSPLHF
D: .; V: TRBV12-3/TRBV12-4; J: TRBJ1-4; size: .; DNA: TGTGCCAGCAGTCCCCTCAATGAAAAACTGTTTTTT; CDR3: CASSPLNEKLFF
D: .; V: TRBV7-9; J: TRBJ2-7; size: few; DNA: TGTGCCAGCATCCAACGCGGGGCTGACGAGCAGTACTTC; CDR3: CASIQRGADEQYF
D: .; V: TRBV7-9; J: TRBJ1-2; size: once; DNA: TGTGCCAGCAGCTTGCAGAGGGCAGGGGCTAGAACTATCAGTGGCTACACCTTC; CDR3: CASSLQRAGARTISGYTF
D: TRBD1; V: TRBV12-3/TRBV12-4; J: TRBJ1-1; size: .; DNA: TGTGCCAGCAGGCTTCAGGGGGCGGGGAACACTGAAGCTTTCTTT; CDR3: CASRLQGAGNTEAFF
D: .; V: TRBV2; J: TRBJ2-3; size: .; DNA: TGTGCCAGCAGCGTGCAGGCTAGCACAGATACGCAGTATTTT; CDR3: CASSVQASTDTQYF
D: TRBD2; V: TRBV6-1; J: TRBJ2-3; size: .; DNA: TGTGCCAGCAAATCGACGCTAGCGGGGAGGTCTTATGATACGCAGTATTTT; CDR3: CASKSTLAGRSYDTQYF
D: TRBD2; V: TRBV11-2; J: TRBJ2-5; size: few; DNA: TGTGCCAGCAGCGTGCTAGCGGGGGTTAAGACCCAGTACTTC; CDR3: CASSVLAGVKTQYF
D: .; V: TRBV2; J: TRBJ1-4; size: .; DNA: TGTGCCAGCAGTGCCGAGACAGGACCTAATGAAAAACTGTTTTTT; CDR3: CASSAETGPNEKLFF
D: TRBD1; V: TRBV12-5; J: TRBJ2-2; size: .; DNA: TGTGCTAGTGGTTTTTTGAAGACAGGGGATACCGGGGAGCTGTTTTTT; CDR3: CASGFLKTGDTGELFF
D: TRBD2; V: TRBV7-2; J: TRBJ2-1; size: .; DNA: TGTGCCACCCGGGGGGGTAATGAGCAGTTCTTC; CDR3: CATRGGNEQFF
D: .; V: TRBV20-1; J: TRBJ2-5; size: .; DNA: TGCAGTGCTAGGACCTGGGCGGGTGAGACCCAGTACTTC; CDR3: CSARTWAGETQYF
D: TRBD1; V: TRBV11-1; J: TRBJ2-7; size: .; DNA: TGTGCCAGCAGTGGGAGACAGGGGCGAGAACAGTACTTC; CDR3: CASSGRQGREQYF
D: .; V: TRBV30; J: TRBJ1-6; size: .; DNA: TGTGCCTGGAGTGTGGGGGCTCCCCGGCCCCTCCCCTTT; CDR3: CAWSVGAPRPLPF
D: .; V: TRBV7-9; J: TRBJ1-3; size: .; DNA: TGTGCCAGCACCACTACTGGAAACACCATATATTTT; CDR3: CASTTTGNTIYF
D: .; V: TRBV18; J: TRBJ2-5; size: .; DNA: TGTGCCAGCTCACCAATGGCGGACCAAGAGACCCAGTACTTC; CDR3: CASSPMADQETQYF
D: TRBD1; V: TRBV3-1; J: TRBJ2-3; size: .; DNA: TGTGCCAGCAGCTCTTGGGACAGGCCAGATACGCAGTATTTT; CDR3: CASSSWDRPDTQYF
D: .; V: TRBV20-1; J: TRBJ1-2; size: few; DNA: TGCAGTGCTAGAGAACCCCTAAACTATGGCTACACCTTC; CDR3: CSAREPLNYGYTF
D: .; V: TRBV5-1; J: TRBJ1-1; size: .; DNA: TGCGCCAGCAGCTTGGAAGGGGGAAAGAACACTGAAGCTTTCTTT; CDR3: CASSLEGGKNTEAFF
D: .; V: TRBV29-1; J: TRBJ1-4; size: .; DNA: TGCAGCGTTCAAATTACAACTAATGAAAAACTGTTTTTT; CDR3: CSVQITTNEKLFF
D: .; V: TRBV24-1; J: TRBJ2-1; size: .; DNA: TGTGCCACCAGTGACCCTGGCACTAGCCCCGACAATGAGCAGTTCTTC; CDR3: CATSDPGTSPDNEQFF
D: .; V: TRBV28; J: TRBJ1-4; size: .; DNA: TGTGCCACCTCATCGGGGGCGCGGGAAAAACTGTTTTTT; CDR3: CATSSGAREKLFF
D: .; V: TRBV2; J: TRBJ1-1; size: many; DNA: TGTGCCAGCAATACAGGGACCGGTAACACTGAAGCTTTCTTT; CDR3: CASNTGTGNTEAFF
D: .; V: TRBV28; J: TRBJ2-6; size: few; DNA: TGTGCCAGCACCAGGGCTAAAGGCCTCTCTGGGGCCAACGTCCTGACTTTC; CDR3: CASTRAKGLSGANVLTF
D: TRBD2; V: TRBV28; J: TRBJ2-7; size: few; DNA: TGTGCCAGCATCGGCGGGGGGTCAGACTACGAGCAGTACTTC; CDR3: CASIGGGSDYEQYF
D: .; V: TRBV20-1; J: TRBJ2-7; size: many; DNA: TGCAGTGCTAGTAGGGGGAGCCCTAACGAGCAGTACTTC; CDR3: CSASRGSPNEQYF
D: TRBD1; V: TRBV12-3/TRBV12-4; J: TRBJ2-7; size: .; DNA: TGTGCCAGCCAGGGGGCGAATCCTCCCTACGAGCAGTACTTC; CDR3: CASQGANPPYEQYF
D: .; V: TRBV9; J: TRBJ1-1; size: .; DNA: TGTGCCTGCAGGCCAGGCGGGGCCGAGAACACTGAAGCTTTCTTT; CDR3: CACRPGGAENTEAFF
D: .; V: TRBV7-3; J: TRBJ2-5; size: .; DNA: TGTGCCAGCAGCCCCTCCCTGGATCGGGAGACCCAGTACTTC; CDR3: CASSPSLDRETQYF
D: .; V: TRBV7-9; J: TRBJ1-6; size: few; DNA: TGTGCCAGCAGCTTTGACAGGTCGGGGAATTCACCCCTCCACTTT; CDR3: CASSFDRSGNSPLHF
D: .; V: TRBV20-1; J: TRBJ2-4; size: few; DNA: TGCAGTGCTGTGGGGGTAGCCAAAAACATTCAGTACTTC; CDR3: CSAVGVAKNIQYF
D: .; V: TRBV28; J: TRBJ2-1; size: few; DNA: TGCGCCAGCAGTCTTACCACCCTCCGACGGAAGCGATCGAATGAGCAGTTCTTC; CDR3: CASSLTTLRRKRSNEQFF
D: .; V: TRBV7-8; J: TRBJ1-1; size: .; DNA: TGTGCCAGCAGGCCCGCCGGCACCGGAAAAAACACTGAAGCTTTCTTT; CDR3: CASRPAGTGKNTEAFF
D: TRBD2; V: TRBV11-2; J: TRBJ2-4; size: few; DNA: TGTGCCAGCAGCTCTCTAGCGGGGGAAAACATTCAGTACTTC; CDR3: CASSSLAGENIQYF
D: TRBD1; V: TRBV7-2; J: TRBJ2-1; size: .; DNA: TGTGCCGGCAGCCCGTACAGGGGGCAGTTCCCCTACAATGAGCAGTTCTTC; CDR3: CAGSPYRGQFPYNEQFF
D: .; V: TRBV29-1; J: TRBJ2-7; size: few; DNA: TGCAGCGTTTTAAGCAGGGAAACCCACGAGCAGTACTTC; CDR3: CSVLSRETHEQYF
D: .; V: TRBV9; J: TRBJ2-4; size: .; DNA: TGTGCCAGCAGCGTAGGGGAAGGGGAAGCCAAAAACATTCAGTACTTC; CDR3: CASSVGEGEAKNIQYF
D: .; V: TRBV6-1; J: TRBJ2-7; size: few; DNA: TGTGCCAGCAGTGTCGACACAGACTACGAGCAGTACTTC; CDR3: CASSVDTDYEQYF
D: TRBD2; V: TRBV30; J: TRBJ2-5; size: few; DNA: TGTGCCTGGAGTGTAGGTGCGGGGGTCGACGAGACCCAGTACTTC; CDR3: CAWSVGAGVDETQYF
D: .; V: TRBV6-5; J: TRBJ1-2; size: .; DNA: TGTGCCAGCAGTTACTGGGGGGTCGGGGGTAATGGCTACACCTTC; CDR3: CASSYWGVGGNGYTF
D: .; V: TRBV5-6; J: TRBJ1-2; size: few; DNA: TGTGCCAGCAGCTTTAAGGGTAGGCACTATGGCTACACCTTC; CDR3: CASSFKGRHYGYTF
D: TRBD2; V: TRBV20-1; J: TRBJ2-1; size: .; DNA: TGCAGTGCTAGAATGGAGAGGGCTAGCGGGGGTAATGAGCAGTTCTTC; CDR3: CSARMERASGGNEQFF
D: TRBD1; V: TRBV5-1; J: TRBJ2-3; size: .; DNA: TGCGCCAGCACCAAGTCCCGGGACAGGCTCCCCCCAGATACGCAGTATTTT; CDR3: CASTKSRDRLPPDTQYF
D: .; V: TRBV29-1; J: TRBJ2-7; size: .; DNA: TGCAGCGTTGGACTCGCCACGAAGAGCTCCTACGAGCAGTACTTC; CDR3: CSVGLATKSSYEQYF
D: .; V: TRBV6-6; J: TRBJ1-1; size: .; DNA: TGTGCCAGCAGGTCCGGGGGACGGCCTAACACTGAAGCTTTCTTT; CDR3: CASRSGGRPNTEAFF
D: .; V: TRBV20-1; J: TRBJ2-5; size: few; DNA: TGCAGTGCTACAGGAGGGGGCAAAGAGACCCAGTACTTC; CDR3: CSATGGGKETQYF
D: .; V: TRBV3-1; J: TRBJ2-7; size: .; DNA: TGTGCCAGCAGCCCCCGAAGACAGACCTACGAGCAGTACTTC; CDR3: CASSPRRQTYEQYF
D: TRBD2; V: TRBV10-3; J: TRBJ2-3; size: .; DNA: TGTGCCATCAGCTCAACGGGACTAGTTGCCGATACGCAGTATTTT; CDR3: CAISSTGLVADTQYF
D: .; V: TRBV7-2; J: TRBJ1-1; size: .; DNA: TGTGCCAGCACCACCGCCCTGAACACTGAAGCTTTCTTT; CDR3: CASTTALNTEAFF
D: .; V: TRBV5-1; J: TRBJ1-1; size: .; DNA: TGCGCCAGCAGCTTGGCCTTCCCCAACACTGAAGCTTTCTTT; CDR3: CASSLAFPNTEAFF
D: TRBD2; V: TRBV6-5; J: TRBJ2-5; size: few; DNA: TGTGCCAGCAGAAGGGCTAGCGGGGACGCGTCGGCCCAGTACTTC; CDR3: CASRRASGDASAQYF
D: .; V: TRBV24-1; J: TRBJ2-3; size: .; DNA: TGTGCCACCAGTAACGAAGGAGTTTACACAGATACGCAGTATTTT; CDR3: CATSNEGVYTDTQYF
D: .; V: TRBV20-1; J: TRBJ2-1; size: few; DNA: TGCAGTGCTAGAGACGGGGTTTCGCCCTACAATGAGCAGTTCTTC; CDR3: CSARDGVSPYNEQFF